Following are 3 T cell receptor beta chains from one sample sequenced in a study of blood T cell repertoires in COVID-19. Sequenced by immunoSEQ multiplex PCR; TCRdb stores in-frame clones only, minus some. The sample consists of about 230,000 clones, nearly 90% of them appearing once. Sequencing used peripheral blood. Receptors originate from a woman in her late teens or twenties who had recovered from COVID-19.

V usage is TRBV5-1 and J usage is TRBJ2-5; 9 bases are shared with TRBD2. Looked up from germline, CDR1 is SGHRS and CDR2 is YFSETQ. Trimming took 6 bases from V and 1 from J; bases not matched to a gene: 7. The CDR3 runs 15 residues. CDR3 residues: CASTLGSGSQETQYF. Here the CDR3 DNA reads TGCGCCAGCACCTTAGGTAGCGGGAGCCAAGAGACCCAGTACTTC.

This chain's CDR3 is CASSSQGTSNSPLHF. Written as DNA, the CDR3 is TGTGCCAGCAGCTCACAGGGGACCTCTAATTCACCCCTCCACTTT. The chain is built from TRBV7-3 and TRBJ1-6; 7 nucleotides agree with TRBD1. This CDR3 is built from 15 residues. The V and J ends lost 4 bases and 6 bases, in that order; junction bases with no gene match: 6. Germline loops: CDR1 SGHTA, CDR2 FQGTGA.

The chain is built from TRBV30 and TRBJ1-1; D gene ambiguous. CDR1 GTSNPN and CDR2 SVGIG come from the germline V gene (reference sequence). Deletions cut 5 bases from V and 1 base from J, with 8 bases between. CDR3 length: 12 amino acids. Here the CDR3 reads CAWARENTEAFF. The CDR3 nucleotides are TGTGCCTGGGCCCGAGAGAACACTGAAGCTTTCTTT.